The rows below give T cell receptor beta chains drawn from one sample of a study of shared clonotypes between healthy human individuals. Generated by immunoSEQ multiplex PCR, the TCRdb table keeps only in-frame clones and is missing some. The repertoire includes around 2.3 million clones, around 95% of them detected once, and roughly 0.13% sits in the top ten. Sequenced input: naive CD4+ T cells sorted from blood. The receptors here all came from a young man in good health. CDR3s include the opening cysteine and the closing phenylalanine or tryptophan. Each record gives: D gene, J gene, V gene, clone size, CDR3 DNA, CDR3 protein. The D gene is left open where the match is weak. Size is stated for part of the rows, as once, few or many counts, or as a class when the clone is expanded.

D gene: -
J gene: TRBJ2-1
V gene: TRBV25-1
clone size: -
CDR3 DNA: TGTGCCAGCAGTGACCCTGGGACAGAGGGGGGGAATGAGCAGTTCTTC
CDR3 protein: CASSDPGTEGGNEQFF

D gene: -
J gene: TRBJ1-4
V gene: TRBV5-6
clone size: -
CDR3 DNA: TGTGCCAGCAGCTGGGGACCGCATGGGGATAATGAAAAACTGTTTTTT
CDR3 protein: CASSWGPHGDNEKLFF

D gene: TRBD1
J gene: TRBJ1-5
V gene: TRBV2
clone size: -
CDR3 DNA: TGTGCCAGCAGTGTCTGGACAGGGGGCGAGAAGCCCCAGCATTTT
CDR3 protein: CASSVWTGGEKPQHF

D gene: -
J gene: TRBJ1-1
V gene: TRBV11-2
clone size: -
CDR3 DNA: TGTGCCAGCAGCTTAGAGGCCAGGCTATGGGCTGAAGCTTTCTTT
CDR3 protein: CASSLEARLWAEAFF

D gene: -
J gene: TRBJ2-1
V gene: TRBV10-3
clone size: few
CDR3 DNA: TGTGCCATCAGTGACAGCATCTCCGAGCAGTTCTTC
CDR3 protein: CAISDSISEQFF

D gene: -
J gene: TRBJ1-6
V gene: TRBV6-5
clone size: -
CDR3 DNA: TGTGCCAGCACCCAAGGGCCCGGTTTTTCACCCCTCCACTTT
CDR3 protein: CASTQGPGFSPLHF

D gene: -
J gene: TRBJ1-4
V gene: TRBV19
clone size: once
CDR3 DNA: TGTGCCAGTAGTTTACAGGGCTCGAATGAAAAACTGTTTTTT
CDR3 protein: CASSLQGSNEKLFF

D gene: TRBD1
J gene: TRBJ1-1
V gene: TRBV6-6
clone size: -
CDR3 DNA: TGTGCCAGCAGTTACATGACAGGGACTGAAGCTTTCTTT
CDR3 protein: CASSYMTGTEAFF

D gene: TRBD1
J gene: TRBJ2-1
V gene: TRBV18
clone size: few
CDR3 DNA: TGTGCCAGCTCACTACAGGGGCATGAGCAGTTCTTC
CDR3 protein: CASSLQGHEQFF

D gene: TRBD1
J gene: TRBJ1-2
V gene: TRBV18
clone size: -
CDR3 DNA: TGTGCCAGCTCACCAGGGACAGGGATTGGGTATGGCTACACCTTC
CDR3 protein: CASSPGTGIGYGYTF

D gene: -
J gene: TRBJ1-5
V gene: TRBV1
clone size: -
CDR3 DNA: TGCACCAGCAGCCAAGAGGAAAGGCCCCAGCATTTT
CDR3 protein: CTSSQEERPQHF

D gene: -
J gene: TRBJ1-2
V gene: TRBV4-3
clone size: -
CDR3 DNA: TGCGCCAGCAGCCAAGACCAGAACTATGACTACACCTTC
CDR3 protein: CASSQDQNYDYTF

D gene: -
J gene: TRBJ1-1
V gene: TRBV30
clone size: -
CDR3 DNA: TGTGCCTGGAGTAGACAGAGGAACACTGAAGCTTTCTTT
CDR3 protein: CAWSRQRNTEAFF